These 32 T cell receptor beta chains came from one sample sequenced in a study of blood T cell repertoires in COVID-19. Here immunoSEQ multiplex PCR was the method, and the copy in TCRdb shows in-frame clones only, minus some. The profile covers roughly 380,000 clones, with over 65% appearing a single time and around 1.1% taken by the ten largest. Sequencing input: peripheral blood. These receptor sequences come from a human donor with acute or convalescent COVID-19. The donor label of this sample is uncertain.

This sequence joins TRBV5-6 and TRBJ2-7, with D perhaps matching TRBD1 (5 bases). Germline V gene data show CDR1 as SGHDT and CDR2 as YYEEEE. V dropped 0 bases and J dropped 5 bases, with 9 bases sitting between them. This CDR3 has 13 residues. The CDR3 region has the DNA TGTGCCAGCAGCTTGGTGACAGTTGACGAGCAGTACTTC. Translation gives CASSLVTVDEQYF.

A note on this clone: Other DNA sequences within the sample encode an identical CDR3. This rearrangement joins TRBV28 to TRBJ1-2; possibly TRBD1 for D (5 bases). V shed 6 bases and J shed 4 bases, with 12 bases lying between them. Germline CDR1 and CDR2: MDHEN and SYDVKM. The CDR3 is 13 amino acids. The chain's CDR3 is CASSQGQTYGYTF. The CDR3 DNA reads as TGTGCCAGCAGCCAAGGACAAACCTATGGCTACACCTTC.

The chain recombines TRBV7-2 with TRBJ1-6; the D gene is possibly TRBD1 (6 bases). V lost 5 bases and J 4 bases, leaving 21 bases between the germline ends. The germline V gene encodes CDR1 SGHTA and CDR2 FQGNSA. This CDR3 comprises 18 residues. The CDR3 reads CASSIPLGQGSYNSPLHF. The CDR3 nucleotides read TGTGCCAGCAGCATTCCCCTCGGGCAGGGGTCTTATAATTCACCCCTCCACTTT.

The rearrangement uses TRBV5-1 and TRBJ1-2, with D perhaps matching TRBD1 (6 bases). Trimming shortened V by 4 bases and J by 6 bases, and 19 bases separated the two germline ends. This CDR3 spans 15 amino acids. Germline CDR1 is SGHRS and CDR2 is YFSETQ. The CDR3 is CASSPGGGLFDGYTF. CDR3 in DNA: TGCGCCAGCAGCCCTGGGGGGGGGCTGTTTGATGGCTACACCTTC.

The chain couples TRBV5-4 to TRBJ1-2, with 9 bases identical to TRBD1. The CDR3 loop spans 16 amino acids. The germline V gene encodes CDR1 SGHNT and CDR2 YYREEE (reference sequence). The ends lost 0 bases at V and 4 bases at J; junction bases unmatched: 7. The CDR3 loop is CASSLGGTGSPYGYTF. The DNA for the CDR3 is TGTGCCAGCAGCTTGGGAGGGACAGGGTCCCCCTATGGCTACACCTTC. The entire variable domain, with the rest obtained from reference TRBV5-4 and TRBJ1-2, is as follows: ETGVTQSPTHLIKTRGQQVTLRCSSQSGHNTVSWYQQALGQGPQFIFQYYREEENGRGNFPPRFSGLQFPNYSSELNVNALELDDSALYLCASSLGGTGSPYGYTFGSGTRLTVV.

This chain joins TRBV7-2 and TRBJ2-7; TRBD2 aligns across 8 bases. The junction had 6 bases not matched to a gene; V was cut back by 1 base and J by 4 bases. The CDR3 is 15 residues long. CDR1 and CDR2 from the germline V gene are SGHTA and FQGNSA. The CDR3 loop is CASSLVSGERYEQYF. Written as DNA, the CDR3 is TGTGCCAGCAGCTTAGTTAGCGGGGAGCGGTACGAGCAGTACTTC. The full variable domain, its missing parts supplied by reference TRBV7-2 and TRBJ2-7, is GAGVSQSPSNKVTEKGKDVELRCDPISGHTALYWYRQSLGQGLEFLIYFQGNSAPDKSGLPSDRFSAERTGGSVSTLTIQRTQQEDSAVYLCASSLVSGERYEQYFGPGTRLTVT.

J is TRBJ1-2 and V is TRBV12-3 or TRBV12-4; 7 bases are shared with TRBD1. The CDR3 spans 13 residues. V dropped 6 bases and J dropped 2; count of bases not matched to a gene: 3. The CDR3 sequence is CASRAGQNYGYTF. Here the CDR3 DNA reads TGTGCCAGCAGGGCGGGACAGAACTATGGCTACACCTTC.

CDR3 nucleotide sequence: TGTGCCAGCAGCCGCCGGGAATCCACTGGAAACACCATATATTTT. It codes for CASSRRESTGNTIYF. V gene TRBV3-1 (or the pseudogene TRBV3-2) combines with J gene TRBJ1-3; D remains unclear. Germline CDR1 LGHDT, CDR2 YNNKEL (reference sequence). The germline V and J ends were trimmed by 4 bases and 2 bases, with 12 bases remaining between them. The CDR3 loop spans 15 amino acids.

The chain combines TRBV7-9 with TRBJ2-1, with 15 bases that match TRBD2. J lost 9 bases, V lost 5 bases, and 8 bases had no gene match. From germline, CDR1 is SEHNR and CDR2 FQNEAQ (reference sequence). This CDR3 has 16 amino acids. The CDR3 DNA follows: TGTGCCAGCAGCCACGGGACTAGCGGGAGGAGGAGTGAGCAGTTCTTC. Translation: CASSHGTSGRRSEQFF.

The V call is TRBV12-3 or TRBV12-4, the J call TRBJ2-7; the D is unclear. The V end lost 2 bases, the J end lost 6 bases, and 11 bases lay between the germline ends. This CDR3 has 13 amino acids. The CDR3 reads CASSLYYTREQYF. Written as DNA, the CDR3 is TGTGCCAGCAGTTTATACTATACGCGCGAGCAGTACTTC.

The chain uses TRBV15 and TRBJ1-2; tentatively, D is TRBD1 (5 bases). This CDR3 is built from 17 residues. Germline CDR1 LNHNV, CDR2 YYDKDF (reference sequence). Between the trimmed V and J ends, which lost 0 bases and 2 bases, there was a span of 16 bases. CDR3 coding DNA: TGTGCCACCAGCAGAGAGGCGGCAGGGTCATTGAACTATGGCTACACCTTC. The encoded protein is CATSREAAGSLNYGYTF.

The rearrangement joins TRBV15 to TRBJ2-1, with 12 bases lining up with TRBD2. CDR1 LNHNV and CDR2 YYDKDF come from the germline V gene (reference sequence). This CDR3 region has 15 residues. Trimming took 5 bases from V and 4 from J; bases not matched to a gene: 3. This CDR3 is CATSLTSGGYNEQFF. The CDR3 DNA follows: TGTGCCACCAGCCTCACTAGCGGGGGGTACAATGAGCAGTTCTTC.

The V and J genes are TRBV3-1 (or the pseudogene TRBV3-2) and TRBJ1-1; weak D call: TRBD1 (5 bases). V was trimmed by 0 bases and J by 0 bases, leaving 11 bases between them. The CDR3 extends over 16 amino acids. In germline, CDR1 is LGHDT, CDR2 YNNKEL (reference sequence). CDR3: CASSQDLGQVNTEAFF. CDR3 nucleotides: TGTGCCAGCAGCCAAGACTTGGGGCAGGTGAACACTGAAGCTTTCTTT.

This sequence joins TRBV11-2 and TRBJ2-3, with a weak D call TRBD2 (7 bases). This CDR3 has 16 residues. Germline V lookup: CDR1 SGHAT, CDR2 FQNNGV. V lost 5 bases to trimming and J lost 6 bases, with 21 bases between them. CDR3 bases: TGTGCCAGCAGCCCCCCGCGTGGGGGGGCCGTGGATACGCAGTATTTT. The encoded protein is CASSPPRGGAVDTQYF.

This clone was picked up a small number of times. The chain carries TRBV24-1 and TRBJ1-2; 11 nucleotides match TRBD1. Per germline, CDR1 KGHDR and CDR2 SFDVKD. The ends lost 3 bases at V and 4 bases at J; junction bases unmatched: 3. The CDR3 spans 15 residues. CDR3 sequence (DNA): TGTGCCACCAGTGATCCGGGGACAGGGGGCTATGGCTACACCTTC. Translating gives CATSDPGTGGYGYTF.

The V call is TRBV21-1, the J call TRBJ1-5. TRBV21-1 is noted as a pseudogene. The CDR3 has 15 amino acids. Written as DNA, the CDR3 is TGTGCCAGCAGCAAAGAAGGCTTTTGCGGGCAGCCCCAGCATTTT. Amino acids: CASSKEGFCGQPQHF.

The rearrangement links TRBV7-6 to TRBJ2-5, with TRBD1 as a possible D gene (5 bases). The CDR3 covers 16 residues. CDR1 and CDR2 (germline): SGHVS, FNYEAQ. V was pared by 4 bases and J by 0 bases, with 15 bases between. The CDR3 loop is CASSSESRQNQETQYF. In DNA, the CDR3 is TGTGCCAGCAGCTCAGAGTCGCGACAGAACCAAGAGACCCAGTACTTC. The full variable domain, with the rest looked up from reference TRBV7-6 and TRBJ2-5, is GAGVSQSPRYKVTKRGQDVALRCDPISGHVSLYWYRQALGQGPEFLTYFNYEAQQDKSGLPNDRFSAERPEGSISTLTIQRTEQRDSAMYRCASSSESRQNQETQYFGPGTRLLVL.

Worth noting for this clone: Other DNA sequences in this specimen translate into the identical CDR3. The rearrangement uses TRBV30 and TRBJ1-5, with 7 bases fitting TRBD1. Germline CDR1 and CDR2: GTSNPN and SVGIG (reference sequence). The CDR3 loop spans 13 amino acids. V lost 1 base and J lost 4; bases outside the gene matches: 1. As DNA, the CDR3 is TGTGCCTGGAGTGAACAGGGGAATCAGCCCCAGCATTTT. Its translation: CAWSEQGNQPQHF.

V and J are TRBV28 and TRBJ1-2; TRBD1 matches at 8 bases. This CDR3 comprises 16 residues. V lost 5 bases, J lost 4 bases, and 12 bases stayed unmatched. CDR1 and CDR2 (germline): MDHEN, SYDVKM. This chain's CDR3 is CASSTTRTGRLYGYTF. CDR3 DNA: TGTGCCAGCAGTACCACTCGGACAGGGCGACTCTATGGCTACACCTTC.

This rearrangement joins TRBV14 to TRBJ1-1; TRBD1 might be the D (5 bases). Germline V gene sequence: CDR1 SGHDN, CDR2 FVKESK. The CDR3 spans 12 residues. V lost 4 bases and J lost 8, with 11 bases in between. The CDR3 sequence: CASSLQGIEAFF. As DNA, the CDR3 is TGTGCCAGCAGCCTTCAGGGAATCGAAGCTTTCTTT.

This clone occurred a few times. This chain links TRBV3-1 (or the pseudogene TRBV3-2) with TRBJ2-5; D gene ambiguous. V was shortened by 0 bases and J by 3 bases, with 8 bases between the two germline ends. CDR1 and CDR2 (germline): LGHDT, YNNKEL (reference sequence). The CDR3 is 14 residues long. The CDR3 coding sequence is TGTGCCAGCAGCCAAGAATCCTCGGAAGAGACCCAGTACTTC. Translation: CASSQESSEETQYF.

The rearrangement uses TRBV6-5 and TRBJ1-1; TRBD1 agrees at 7 bases. The CDR3 is 15 residues long. Unmatched junction bases numbered 6, after V lost 0 bases and J lost 5 bases. Germline CDR1 MNHEY, CDR2 SVGAGI. The CDR3 DNA follows: TGTGCCAGCAGTTACTCTAGGCCAGGGGGGACTGAAGCTTTCTTT. It yields the protein CASSYSRPGGTEAFF.

V is TRBV6-5 and J is TRBJ1-4, with D possibly being TRBD1 (6 bases). The germline CDR1 and CDR2 sequences are MNHEY and SVGAGI. The CDR3 loop spans 15 amino acids. Trimming cost V 6 bases and J 7 bases, with 18 bases left between them. This CDR3 reads CASSQTAGAGEKLFF. CDR3 DNA sequence: TGTGCCAGCAGCCAAACGGCAGGGGCTGGTGAAAAACTGTTTTTT.

The rearrangement joins TRBV5-4 to TRBJ2-3; D is undetermined. Per germline, CDR1 SGHNT and CDR2 YYREEE (reference sequence). This CDR3 contains 13 residues. Trimming removed 3 bases from V and 6 bases from J, with 11 bases in between. The CDR3, as DNA: TGTGCCAGCAGCTGGCAGGTTCAGGATACGCAGTATTTT. Protein: CASSWQVQDTQYF.

The rearrangement uses TRBV18 and TRBJ1-4; D remains unclear. Trimming shortened V by 1 base and J by 3 bases, and 6 bases separated the two germline ends. The CDR3 is 14 amino acids. Germline CDR1 reads KGHSH; CDR2 reads LQKENI. The DNA of the CDR3 is TGTGCCAGCTCACCACGGAGGGCTAATGAAAAACTGTTTTTT. Its protein is CASSPRRANEKLFF.

This sequence joins TRBV5-4 and TRBJ1-2, with D perhaps matching TRBD1 (5 bases). V was cut by 0 bases and J by 2 bases, with 5 bases left in between. This CDR3 contains 13 residues. Germline V gene data show CDR1 as SGHNT and CDR2 as YYREEE (reference sequence). CDR3 sequence (DNA): TGTGCCAGCAGCTTGGCAGGGAACTATGGCTACACCTTC. This gives the protein CASSLAGNYGYTF.

The chain joins TRBV30 to TRBJ1-1; D call uncertain. In germline, CDR1 is GTSNPN, CDR2 SVGIG (reference sequence). V was clipped by 6 bases and J by 3 bases, with 14 bases between them. The CDR3 runs to 13 residues. CDR3 residues: CACIERVDTEAFF. CDR3 bases: TGTGCCTGCATTGAGAGGGTAGACACTGAAGCTTTCTTT.

The J gene is TRBJ2-7, the V gene TRBV6-1; 7 positions match TRBD1. CDR1 and CDR2 from the germline V gene are MNHNS and SASEGT. This CDR3 contains 15 residues. The V segment lost 2 bases and the J segment 0 bases; nucleotides outside the gene matches: 4. CDR3 loop: CASSELAGGSYEQYF. The DNA for the CDR3 is TGTGCCAGCAGTGAACTGGCAGGGGGCTCCTACGAGCAGTACTTC.

V and J are TRBV7-2 and TRBJ2-3; D unclear. The V and J ends lost 1 base and 3 bases respectively, with 11 bases between them. Per the germline V gene, CDR1 is SGHTA and CDR2 is FQGNSA. This CDR3 spans 15 amino acids. As DNA, the CDR3 is TGTGCCAGCAGCTTAGTTATCGGAGTGACAGATACGCAGTATTTT. It translates to CASSLVIGVTDTQYF.

This clone was seen only a few times. The chain employs TRBV18 and TRBJ1-2; D not certain. The CDR3 is made up of 12 amino acids. The V and J ends lost 3 bases and 8 bases respectively, with 10 bases between them. CDR1 is KGHSH, CDR2 LQKENI, per germline. The CDR3 here is CASSPDIPGYTF. CDR3 sequence (DNA): TGTGCCAGCTCACCCGACATCCCCGGCTACACCTTC.

This rearrangement joins TRBV19 to TRBJ1-2, with 7 nucleotides matching TRBD1. The ends lost 6 bases at V and 7 bases at J; junction bases unmatched: 5. There are 12 residues in the CDR3. The germline gives CDR1 LNHDA, CDR2 SQIVND (reference sequence). The CDR3 sequence: CASRTGRFGYTF. CDR3 in DNA: TGTGCCAGTAGGACAGGGCGGTTTGGCTACACCTTC.

The chain is built from TRBV6-5 and TRBJ2-1; 10 bases map to TRBD1. CDR3 length: 15 residues. The ends lost 6 bases at V and 1 base at J; junction bases unmatched: 3. Germline-derived CDR1 and CDR2 are MNHEY and SVGAGI. CDR3 residues: CASSEDRGSYNEQFF. CDR3 DNA sequence: TGTGCCAGCAGCGAGGACAGGGGGTCCTACAATGAGCAGTTCTTC.